Here is one T cell receptor (beta chain) with its context. This entry belongs to a study of blood T cell repertoires in COVID-19. Study in general: Sites across the United States, Italy and Spain contributed samples from acute and convalescent COVID-19. In each case, the material was cDNA or gDNA derived from T cells, B-cell-depleted T cells, or PBMCs.

TCRdb keeps only in-frame clones here, not all; method: immunoSEQ multiplex PCR. Of tens of thousands of clones listed, just under 90% are singletons. V lost 3 bases to trimming and J lost 3 bases; unmatched junction nucleotides: 6. Germline V lookup: CDR1 SGHDT, CDR2 YYEEEE. The CDR3 is 15 residues long. The chain couples TRBV5-6 to TRBJ1-1, with 9 bases that match TRBD1. Specimen: peripheral blood. The sequence derives from a human donor with active COVID-19. The donor label of this sample is uncertain. In nucleotides, the CDR3 is TGTGCCAGCAGCTCACCTCGGACAGGGGACACTGAAGCTTTCTTT. It yields the protein CASSSPRTGDTEAFF.